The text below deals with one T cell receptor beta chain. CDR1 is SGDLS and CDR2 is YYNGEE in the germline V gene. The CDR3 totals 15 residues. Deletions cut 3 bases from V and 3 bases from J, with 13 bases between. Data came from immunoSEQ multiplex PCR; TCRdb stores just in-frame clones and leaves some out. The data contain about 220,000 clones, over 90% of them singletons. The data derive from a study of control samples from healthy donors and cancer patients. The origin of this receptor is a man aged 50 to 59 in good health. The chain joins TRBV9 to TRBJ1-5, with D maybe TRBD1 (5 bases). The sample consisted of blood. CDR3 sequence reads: CASSAGTGVNQPQHF. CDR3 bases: TGTGCCAGCAGCGCGGGGACGGGAGTCAATCAGCCCCAGCATTTT.